Listed here are 32 T cell receptor beta chains from one sample, sequenced in a study of shared clonotypes between healthy human individuals. Only in-frame clones appear in the TCRdb table, and some are missing; sequencing was by immunoSEQ multiplex PCR. The repertoire holds roughly 760,000 clones, with over 65% as singletons. The sequenced sample was memory CD4+ T cells sorted from blood. Sample subset: CD45RA-negative fraction. The receptors were gathered from a woman in her twenties or thirties in good health.

The chain combines TRBV28 with TRBJ2-2; the D is unclear. The CDR3 contains 12 residues. Germline CDR1 reads MDHEN; CDR2 reads SYDVKM. V was shortened by 6 bases and J by 6 bases, with 8 bases between the two germline ends. The CDR3 sequence: CASRRNAGELFF. Written as DNA, the CDR3 is TGTGCCAGCAGAAGAAACGCCGGGGAGCTGTTTTTT.

A single count supports this clone. The chain couples TRBV19 to TRBJ2-5; D possibly corresponds to TRBD2 (6 bases). Trimming removed 6 bases from V and 3 bases from J, with 17 bases in between. This CDR3 is 15 amino acids long. Germline CDR1 and CDR2: LNHDA and SQIVND (reference sequence). The CDR3 DNA sequence: TGTGCCAGTAGAGTACGGGGGAGACAAGAAGAGACCCAGTACTTC. Amino acids: CASRVRGRQEETQYF.

This clone came up many times. The chain is built from TRBV27 and TRBJ1-4; TRBD1 matches 11 bases. The V gene end was trimmed by 8 bases and the J gene end by 6 bases; junction bases not matched to a gene: 2. This CDR3 spans 13 amino acids. CDR1 and CDR2 from the germline V gene are MNHEY and SMNVEV (reference sequence). CDR3 sequence (DNA): TGTGCCAGCGGACAGGGGGCTTATGAAAAACTGTTTTTT. It specifies CASGQGAYEKLFF.

The V call is TRBV7-9, the J call TRBJ1-1; D possibly corresponds to TRBD1 (6 bases). This CDR3 has 14 amino acids. The V gene's germline CDR1 is SEHNR and CDR2 FQNEAQ (reference sequence). Trimming took 4 bases from V and 3 from J, leaving 12 bases between them. The DNA of the CDR3 is TGTGCCAGCAGCTCTGGGGGGGCGTACACTGAAGCTTTCTTT. Translated: CASSSGGAYTEAFF. Drawing the rest from reference TRBV7-9 and TRBJ1-1, the complete variable domain is DTGVSQNPRHKITKRGQNVTFRCDPISEHNRLYWYRQTLGQGPEFLTYFQNEAQLEKSRLLSDRFSAERPKGSFSTLEIQRTEQGDSAMYLCASSSGGAYTEAFFGQGTRLTVV.

The V and J genes are TRBV11-2 and TRBJ2-6, with D tentatively TRBD1 or TRBD2 (5 bases each). Germline V gene sequence: CDR1 SGHAT, CDR2 FQNNGV. V was pared by 6 bases and J by 4 bases, with 16 bases between. The CDR3 runs 16 residues. This chain's CDR3 is CASRHAQGAGANVLTF. The DNA of the CDR3 is TGTGCCAGCAGACACGCCCAGGGAGCCGGGGCCAACGTCCTGACTTTC.

The chain carries TRBV5-1 and TRBJ1-2; 11 bases agree with TRBD1. The CDR3 is 15 residues long. The J segment lost 3 bases and the V segment lost 4 bases, leaving 5 bases of the junction unmatched. CDR1 is SGHRS, CDR2 YFSETQ, per germline. The CDR3 reads CASSRTGGADYGYTF. The CDR3, as DNA: TGCGCCAGCAGCCGGACAGGGGGCGCCGACTATGGCTACACCTTC.

This sequence joins TRBV6-1 and TRBJ1-2; 9 bases align to TRBD1. Trimming removed 6 bases from V and 0 bases from J; junction bases left unmatched: 5. The CDR3 is 15 amino acids. Germline V CDR1 and CDR2: MNHNS, SASEGT. The CDR3 sequence: CASRDRGTANYGYTF. CDR3 DNA sequence: TGTGCCAGCAGGGACAGGGGAACGGCTAACTATGGCTACACCTTC.

The chain has TRBV28 and TRBJ2-7; no firm D call. V lost 2 bases and J 4 bases, leaving 9 bases between the germline ends. CDR3 length equals 13 residues. Germline values: CDR1 MDHEN, CDR2 SYDVKM. The CDR3 region has the DNA TGTGCCAGCAGTTTAGTCCAGGATTACGAGCAGTACTTC. Translation: CASSLVQDYEQYF.

Details on this clone: Different DNA sequences within this sample yield the same CDR3. The genes are TRBV5-1 and TRBJ2-7; TRBD1 aligns across 7 bases. Germline V gene data show CDR1 as SGHRS and CDR2 as YFSETQ. The CDR3 is made up of 14 amino acids. V shed 0 bases, J shed 1 base, and the junction held 1 base outside the gene matches. CDR3 region: CASSLGQGSYEQYF. CDR3 bases: TGCGCCAGCAGCTTGGGACAGGGATCCTACGAGCAGTACTTC. The full variable domain, completed using reference TRBV5-1 and TRBJ2-7, is KAGVTQTPRYLIKTRGQQVTLSCSPISGHRSVSWYQQTPGQGLQFLFEYFSETQRNKGNFPGRFSGRQFSNSRSEMNVSTLELGDSALYLCASSLGQGSYEQYFGPGTRLTVT.

The genes are TRBV7-7 and TRBJ2-1, with 10 positions matching TRBD2. Germline values: CDR1 SSHAT, CDR2 FNYEAQ (reference sequence). The J segment lost 4 bases and the V segment lost 5 bases, leaving 5 bases of the junction unmatched. The CDR3 is 15 residues long. The CDR3 region is CASSPGLAEYNEQFF. CDR3 nucleotide sequence: TGTGCCAGCAGCCCTGGACTAGCGGAATACAATGAGCAGTTCTTC.

This chain uses TRBV7-2 with TRBJ2-7; TRBD2 matches 14 bases. In germline, CDR1 is SGHTA, CDR2 FQGNSA. Trimming removed 5 bases from V and 7 bases from J; junction bases left unmatched: 7. The CDR3 extends over 15 amino acids. This chain's CDR3 is CASSPGTSGSREQYF. As DNA, the CDR3 is TGTGCCAGCAGCCCCGGGACTAGCGGGAGTCGTGAGCAGTACTTC.

The table lists this clone with a few counts. CDR3 region: CASTGGRVSAFF. In DNA form, the CDR3 reads TGTGCCAGCACGGGGGGAAGAGTGTCGGCTTTCTTT. The V call is TRBV28, the J call TRBJ1-1; D may be TRBD1 (5 bases). Germline CDR1 and CDR2: MDHEN and SYDVKM. V lost 7 bases and J lost 11, with 17 bases in between. The CDR3 loop spans 12 amino acids.

V gene TRBV7-8 combines with J gene TRBJ1-1, with D possibly TRBD1 on 5 matching bases. CDR1 is SGHVS and CDR2 is FQNEAQ in the germline V gene. The V gene lost 1 base and the J gene lost 5 bases, with 14 bases spanning the gap. The CDR3 contains 15 residues. The chain's CDR3 is CASSLDRPGMTEAFF. Written as DNA, the CDR3 is TGTGCCAGCAGCTTAGACCGGCCAGGGATGACTGAAGCTTTCTTT.

V usage is TRBV2 and J usage is TRBJ2-7; D not certain. This CDR3 is built from 13 residues. The V end lost 3 bases, the J end lost 2 bases, and 8 bases lay between the germline ends. Germline-derived CDR1 and CDR2 are SNHLY and FYNNEI. The CDR3, as DNA: TGTGCCAGCAGTGAGACCGCTACCTACGAGCAGTACTTC. This gives the protein CASSETATYEQYF.

The sample holds a few counts of this clone. This sequence joins TRBV7-3 and TRBJ2-5; possible D gene TRBD1, 5 bases. Germline assignment: CDR1 SGHTA and CDR2 FQGTGA. V was shortened by 2 bases and J by 2 bases, with 12 bases between the two germline ends. The CDR3 extends over 15 amino acids. The CDR3 DNA follows: TGTGCCAGCAGCTTACGTCTGGGGCAGCAAGAGACCCAGTACTTC. It encodes CASSLRLGQQETQYF.

V and J are TRBV7-8 and TRBJ2-7; D might be TRBD2 (7 bases). This CDR3 has 17 residues. Germline CDR1 reads SGHVS; CDR2 reads FQNEAQ. V lost 5 bases and J lost 2, with 22 bases in between. CDR3 sequence: CASSQEGGAQGTYEQYF. CDR3 coding DNA: TGTGCCAGCAGCCAAGAGGGGGGGGCACAAGGGACCTACGAGCAGTACTTC.

This chain connects TRBV30 to TRBJ2-5; tentative D call: TRBD2 (7 bases). The J call could be wrong; TRBJ2-7 is a better fit for the DNA end. The length of the CDR3 is 15 residues. Germline CDR1 and CDR2: GTSNPN and SVGIG (reference sequence). CDR3 region: CAWSRGASVAYEQYF. The DNA for the CDR3 is TGTGCCTGGAGTCGGGGGGCTAGCGTTGCCTACGAGCAGTACTTC.

This chain connects TRBV6-1 to TRBJ1-1; 11 bases are shared with TRBD1. CDR3 length: 16 amino acids. Unmatched junction bases numbered 6, after V lost 3 bases and J lost 3 bases. Germline values: CDR1 MNHNS, CDR2 SASEGT. CDR3 in DNA: TGTGCCAGCAGTGAGGGACAGGGGGGTTGGGACACTGAAGCTTTCTTT. Its protein product is CASSEGQGGWDTEAFF.

The chain is built from TRBV28 and TRBJ1-1; D is ambiguous. The CDR3 loop spans 11 amino acids. The V and J ends lost 4 bases and 11 bases respectively, with 11 bases between them. The germline CDR1 and CDR2 sequences are MDHEN and SYDVKM. The CDR3 loop is CASSSSVRAFF. The DNA for the CDR3 is TGTGCCAGCAGTTCTTCTGTTCGGGCTTTCTTT.

Concerning this clone: Other DNA sequences in the same sample also yield this CDR3. V is TRBV28 and J is TRBJ1-2; the D is unclear. V lost 8 bases and J lost 4, with 8 bases in between. The germline V gene encodes CDR1 MDHEN and CDR2 SYDVKM. CDR3 length equals 11 residues. DNA for the CDR3: TGTGCCAGCGGGGTAGGCTATGGCTACACCTTC. It specifies CASGVGYGYTF.

The chain has TRBV5-1 and TRBJ2-2; 7 nucleotides line up with TRBD1. From germline, CDR1 is SGHRS and CDR2 YFSETQ. CDR3 length: 15 residues. V dropped 4 bases and J dropped 4; count of bases not matched to a gene: 7. The CDR3 loop reads CASSPGTEGTGELFF. For the CDR3, the DNA is TGCGCCAGCAGCCCCGGGACAGAGGGCACCGGGGAGCTGTTTTTT.

J is TRBJ2-1 and V is TRBV7-9, with 11 bases that match TRBD2. The length of the CDR3 is 17 residues. Germline assignment: CDR1 SEHNR and CDR2 FQNEAQ (reference sequence). The trim removed 5 bases at V and 8 bases at J, leaving 14 bases unmatched. The CDR3 DNA reads as TGTGCCAGCAGCCTCCGGCAAACGACTAGCGGGACCGATGAGCAGTTCTTC. It encodes CASSLRQTTSGTDEQFF. Using reference TRBV7-9 and TRBJ2-1 for the parts outside the CDR3, the full variable domain is DTGVSQNPRHKITKRGQNVTFRCDPISEHNRLYWYRQTLGQGPEFLTYFQNEAQLEKSRLLSDRFSAERPKGSFSTLEIQRTEQGDSAMYLCASSLRQTTSGTDEQFFGPGTRLTVL.

This chain connects TRBV29-1 to TRBJ2-2, with 9 bases fitting TRBD1. Trimming at V came to 8 bases and at J to 7 bases, leaving 14 bases not matched to a gene. The V gene's germline CDR1 is SQVTM and CDR2 ANQGSEA. The CDR3 totals 15 residues. CDR3 protein: CSSSYEGQGVGELFF. In DNA, the CDR3 is TGCAGCTCCTCCTACGAGGGACAGGGCGTCGGGGAGCTGTTTTTT.

The chain combines TRBV5-4 with TRBJ2-7; 9 bases map to TRBD1. The CDR3 consists of 14 residues. V lost 2 bases and J lost 6; bases outside the gene matches: 6. Per the germline V gene, CDR1 is SGHNT and CDR2 is YYREEE (reference sequence). CDR3 coding DNA: TGTGCCAGCAGCTTCGACAGGGGGGAAGGCGAGCAGTACTTC. Translated: CASSFDRGEGEQYF.

The J gene is TRBJ2-3, the V gene TRBV14; no definite D call. The CDR3 runs to 14 residues. Germline values: CDR1 SGHDN, CDR2 FVKESK. V shed 0 bases and J shed 4 bases, with 8 bases lying between them. Here the CDR3 reads CASSQDLAPDTQYF. CDR3 DNA: TGTGCCAGCAGCCAAGATCTGGCCCCAGATACGCAGTATTTT. Supplemented by reference TRBV14 and TRBJ2-3, the full variable domain reads EAGVTQFPSHSVIEKGQTVTLRCDPISGHDNLYWYRRVMGKEIKFLLHFVKESKQDESGMPNNRFLAERTGGTYSTLKVQPAELEDSGVYFCASSQDLAPDTQYFGPGTRLTVL.

The chain joins TRBV2 to TRBJ2-7; possibly TRBD1 for D (5 bases). CDR1 and CDR2 (germline): SNHLY, FYNNEI. The CDR3 is 15 amino acids. The V end was cut by 4 bases, the J end by 2 bases, with 15 bases between. CDR3 DNA: TGTGCCAGCAGTGGTCAGCTCGGACAAACCTACGAGCAGTACTTC. Encoded protein: CASSGQLGQTYEQYF.

The V and J genes are TRBV6-5 and TRBJ2-1; D not certain. The germline V gene encodes CDR1 MNHEY and CDR2 SVGAGI. The V and J ends lost 0 bases and 5 bases respectively, with 8 bases between them. CDR3 length: 14 amino acids. The CDR3 loop reads CASSYSRLHNEQFF. CDR3 sequence (DNA): TGTGCCAGCAGTTACTCGAGGTTGCACAATGAGCAGTTCTTC.

This clone was seen only once. This chain's CDR3 is CASSYDRTLNEQFF. CDR3 nucleotide sequence: TGTGCCAGCAGCTACGACCGGACCCTCAATGAGCAGTTCTTC. The chain carries TRBV7-2 and TRBJ2-1; D remains unclear. Germline V lookup: CDR1 SGHTA, CDR2 FQGNSA. The CDR3 is 14 residues long. Trimming cost V 4 bases and J 6 bases, with 13 bases left between them.

This rearrangement joins TRBV11-2 to TRBJ1-2; 10 nucleotides match TRBD1. Germline V gives CDR1 SGHAT, CDR2 FQNNGV. V shed 4 bases, J shed 7 bases, and the junction held 6 bases outside the gene matches. The CDR3 is 14 residues long. CDR3 sequence: CASSWDRGESGYTF. In DNA form, the CDR3 reads TGTGCCAGCAGCTGGGACAGGGGCGAGAGTGGCTACACCTTC.

This chain joins TRBV27 and TRBJ2-7; D may be TRBD2 (5 bases). From germline, CDR1 is MNHEY and CDR2 SMNVEV (reference sequence). V gave up 3 bases and J gave up 6 bases, with 12 bases separating them. This CDR3 spans 13 amino acids. CDR3 in amino acids: CASSFRGRGEQYF. CDR3 bases: TGTGCCAGCAGTTTTCGAGGGAGAGGCGAGCAGTACTTC.

The chain employs TRBV28 and TRBJ2-6; the D gene is possibly TRBD1 (6 bases). The V end lost 6 bases, the J end lost 0 bases, and 18 bases lay between the germline ends. CDR3 length: 18 residues. In germline, CDR1 is MDHEN, CDR2 SYDVKM. CDR3 residues: CASSGQIDPHSGANVLTF. The CDR3 coding sequence is TGTGCCAGCAGCGGACAGATAGACCCTCACTCTGGGGCCAACGTCCTGACTTTC.

This clone was detected a few times. The genes are TRBV27 and TRBJ1-5; D is perhaps TRBD1 (6 bases). The germline gives CDR1 MNHEY, CDR2 SMNVEV (reference sequence). Trimming removed 5 bases from V and 4 bases from J, with 18 bases in between. The CDR3 has 16 residues. CDR3 protein: CASSPTSRGKNQPQHF. CDR3 nucleotide sequence: TGTGCCAGCAGTCCCACCAGCAGGGGAAAGAATCAGCCCCAGCATTTT.